This TCR beta chain derives from a study of blood T cell repertoires in COVID-19. Study information: The United States, Italy and Spain provided the acute and convalescent COVID-19 samples. In each case, the material was cDNA or gDNA derived from T cells, B-cell-depleted T cells, or PBMCs.

Source study methods: Reference gene primers were amplified, and this amplification served to estimate nucleated cell counts. Sequencing used immunoSEQ multiplex PCR; TCRdb keeps in-frame clones, though not all of them. That table gives V, J and clone size, and the DNA gave D and trimming. The sample consists of 250,000 to 300,000 clones, roughly 88% of them appearing once. CDR1 and CDR2 (germline): SGHVS, FQNEAQ. V shed 3 bases, J shed 7 bases, and the junction held 5 bases outside the gene matches. CDR3 length: 13 amino acids. Before being deemed recovered, Cohort 3 donors had two negative PCRs, clearance, or symptom resolution.

The sample consisted of PBMCs or T cells enriched from blood (not recorded which). This receptor was obtained from a woman between 45 and 65 years old who had recovered from COVID-19. V usage is TRBV7-8 and J usage is TRBJ1-2, with TRBD1 matching over 7 bases. The DNA for the CDR3 is TGTGCCAGCAGCTTGCCAGGGGGAGGTGGCTACACCTTC. As protein: CASSLPGGGGYTF.